This T cell receptor (beta chain) was obtained from a study of shared clonotypes between healthy human individuals. The overall study: Researchers drew samples from two women and a few men aged 18 to 49.

Trimming took 6 bases from V and 1 from J, leaving 9 bases between them. This CDR3 is built from 13 residues. Germline V CDR1 and CDR2: LNHDA, SQIVND (reference sequence). The assay was run at deep level. Each subset's genomic DNA was split evenly across several immunoSEQ plates. Libraries were prepared by immunoSEQ multiplex PCR; TCRdb keeps only in-frame clonotypes and omits some of them. Altogether some 2.1 million clones are present, roughly 94% being singletons, with the ten largest covering 0.9% to 1.4%. Findings and limits, study-wide: Rarefaction revealed incomplete sorted-subset sequencing despite large depth.

As for this clone: Its antigen is not identified.

Naive CD8 cells comprised CD45RO-negative, CCR7-positively selected cells, excluding terminally differentiated effector memory CD45RA+ cells. The receptor was derived from a man between 18 and 35 years old in good health. This chain joins TRBV19 and TRBJ1-1, with D unresolved. Input material: naive CD8+ T cells sorted from blood. The CDR3 loop reads CASSLFGNTEAFF. Here the CDR3 DNA reads TGTGCCAGTAGCCTTTTTGGGAACACTGAAGCTTTCTTT.